This TCR beta chain was retrieved from a study of T cells expressing NK-cell markers. Study-wide context: Seropositivity for HCMV was found in most of the eight sequenced donors, with one seronegative.

TCRdb re-called the 5' RACE reads; every CDR3 protein appears as one record, without DNA. In all, the sample yields 150,000 or so distinct CDR3 sequences. The CDR3 loop spans 13 amino acids. Germline-derived CDR1 and CDR2 are SGHNT and YENEEA. Remarks on this clonotype: Its antigen is still unknown.

Study results and limitations: There remained a lack of clarity about HCMV specificity of expanded NKG2C+ T cell clones.

The TCR was taken from a woman between 50 and 59 years old in good health. The chain combines TRBV11-3 with TRBJ1-1. The sample was blood T cells: a sorted CD56 or NKG2C T cell subset, CD4+ or CD8+ T cells, or bulk PBMC T cells (not recorded which). The CDR3 is CASSALHGTEAFF.